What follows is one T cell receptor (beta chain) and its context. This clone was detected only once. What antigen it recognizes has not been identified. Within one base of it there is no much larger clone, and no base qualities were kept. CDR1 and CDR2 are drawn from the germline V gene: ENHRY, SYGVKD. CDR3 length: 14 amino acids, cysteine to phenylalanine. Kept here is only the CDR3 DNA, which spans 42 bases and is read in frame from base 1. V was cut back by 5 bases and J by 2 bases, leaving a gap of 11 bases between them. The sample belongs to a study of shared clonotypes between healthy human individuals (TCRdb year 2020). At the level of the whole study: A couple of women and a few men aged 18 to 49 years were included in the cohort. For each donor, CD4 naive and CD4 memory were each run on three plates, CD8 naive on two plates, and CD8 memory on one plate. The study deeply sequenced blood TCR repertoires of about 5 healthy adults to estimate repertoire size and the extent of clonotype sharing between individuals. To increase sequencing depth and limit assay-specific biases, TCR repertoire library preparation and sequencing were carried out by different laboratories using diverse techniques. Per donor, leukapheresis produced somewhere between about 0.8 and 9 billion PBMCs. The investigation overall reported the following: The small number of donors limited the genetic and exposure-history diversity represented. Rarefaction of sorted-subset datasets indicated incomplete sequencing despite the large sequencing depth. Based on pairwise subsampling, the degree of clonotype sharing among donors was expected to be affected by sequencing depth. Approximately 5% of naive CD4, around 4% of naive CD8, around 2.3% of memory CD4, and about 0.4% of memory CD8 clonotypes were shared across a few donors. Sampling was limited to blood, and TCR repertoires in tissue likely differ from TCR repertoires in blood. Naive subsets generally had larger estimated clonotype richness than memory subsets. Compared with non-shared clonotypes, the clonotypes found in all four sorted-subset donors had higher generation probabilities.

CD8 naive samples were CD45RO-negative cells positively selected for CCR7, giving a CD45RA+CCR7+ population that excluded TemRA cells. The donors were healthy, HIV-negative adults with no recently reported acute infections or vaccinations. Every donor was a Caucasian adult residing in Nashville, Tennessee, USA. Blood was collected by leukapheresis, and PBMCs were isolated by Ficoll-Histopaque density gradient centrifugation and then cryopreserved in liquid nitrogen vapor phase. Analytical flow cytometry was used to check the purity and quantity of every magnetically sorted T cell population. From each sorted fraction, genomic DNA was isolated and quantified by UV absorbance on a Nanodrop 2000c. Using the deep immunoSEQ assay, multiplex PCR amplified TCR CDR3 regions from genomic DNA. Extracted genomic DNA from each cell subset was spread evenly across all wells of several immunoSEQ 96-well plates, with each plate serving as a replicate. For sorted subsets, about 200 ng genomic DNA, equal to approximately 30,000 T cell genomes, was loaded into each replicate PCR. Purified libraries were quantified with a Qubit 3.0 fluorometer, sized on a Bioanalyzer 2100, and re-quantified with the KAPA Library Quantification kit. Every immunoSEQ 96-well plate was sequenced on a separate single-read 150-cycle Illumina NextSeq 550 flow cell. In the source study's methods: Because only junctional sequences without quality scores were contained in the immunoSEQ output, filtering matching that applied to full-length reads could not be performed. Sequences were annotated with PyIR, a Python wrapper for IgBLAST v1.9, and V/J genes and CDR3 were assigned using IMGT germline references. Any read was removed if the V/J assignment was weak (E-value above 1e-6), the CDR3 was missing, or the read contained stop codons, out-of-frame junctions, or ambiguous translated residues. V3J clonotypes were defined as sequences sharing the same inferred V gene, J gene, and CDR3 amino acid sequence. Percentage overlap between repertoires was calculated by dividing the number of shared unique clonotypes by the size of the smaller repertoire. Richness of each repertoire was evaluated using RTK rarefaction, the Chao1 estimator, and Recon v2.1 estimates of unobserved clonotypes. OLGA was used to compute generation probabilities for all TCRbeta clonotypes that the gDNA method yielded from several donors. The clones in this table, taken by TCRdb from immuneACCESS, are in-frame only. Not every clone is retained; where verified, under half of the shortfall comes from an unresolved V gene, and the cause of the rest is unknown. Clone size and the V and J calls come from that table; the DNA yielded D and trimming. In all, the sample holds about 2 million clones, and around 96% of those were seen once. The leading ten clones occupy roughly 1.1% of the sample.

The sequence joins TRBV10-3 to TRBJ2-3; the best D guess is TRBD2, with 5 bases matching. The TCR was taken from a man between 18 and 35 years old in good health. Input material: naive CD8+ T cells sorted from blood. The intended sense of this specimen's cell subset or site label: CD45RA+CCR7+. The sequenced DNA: TGTGCCATCAGTCCCCGGACTCTCACAGATACGCAGTATTTT. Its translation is CAISPRTLTDTQYF.